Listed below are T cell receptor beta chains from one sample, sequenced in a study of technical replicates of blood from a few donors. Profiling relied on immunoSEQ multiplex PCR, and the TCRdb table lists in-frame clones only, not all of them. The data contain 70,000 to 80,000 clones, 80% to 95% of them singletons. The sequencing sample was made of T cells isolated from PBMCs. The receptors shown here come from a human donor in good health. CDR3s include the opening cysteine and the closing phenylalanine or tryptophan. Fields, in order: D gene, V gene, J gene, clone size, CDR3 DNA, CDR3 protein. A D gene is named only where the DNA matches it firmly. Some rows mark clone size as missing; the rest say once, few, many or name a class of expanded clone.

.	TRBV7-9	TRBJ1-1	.	TGTGCCAGCAGCTTAGTGGGCGGGGCGGCTTTCTTT	CASSLVGGAAFF
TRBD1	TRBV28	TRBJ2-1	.	TGTGCCAGCAGTTTCCCGGGACAGGGCAAACATGAGCAGTTCTTC	CASSFPGQGKHEQFF
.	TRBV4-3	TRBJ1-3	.	TGCGCCAGCAGCCGTGGACAGGGAAACACCATATATTTT	CASSRGQGNTIYF
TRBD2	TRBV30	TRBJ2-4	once	TGTGCCTGGAGCAGACTAGCGGGAGTTCAGTACTTC	CAWSRLAGVQYF
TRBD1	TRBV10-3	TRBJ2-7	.	TGTGCCATCAGTGGGACAGGGGGAACCTACGAGCAGTACTTC	CAISGTGGTYEQYF
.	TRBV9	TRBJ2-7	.	TGTGCCAGCAGCTTAGAAGGGACTCCTGTAGGCGAGCAGTACTTC	CASSLEGTPVGEQYF
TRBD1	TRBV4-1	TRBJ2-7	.	TGCGCCAGCAGCCACGATTCCGGGACAGGGGTCGAGCAGTACTTC	CASSHDSGTGVEQYF
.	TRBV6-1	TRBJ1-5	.	TGTGCCAGCAGTCGCATCCCAGGCAATCAGCCCCAGCATTTT	CASSRIPGNQPQHF
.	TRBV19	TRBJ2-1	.	TGTGCCAGTAGTATAGAAGAGGCGGGAGAGCAGTTCTTC	CASSIEEAGEQFF
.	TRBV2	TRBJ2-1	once	TGTGCCAGCACCGGGACAACCCGTAGGGATGAGCAGTTCTTC	CASTGTTRRDEQFF
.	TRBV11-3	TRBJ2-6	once	TGTGCCAGCAGTCCAGCCCTTTCGACAGGAAAGGCACTCGGGGCCAACGTCCTGACTTTC	CASSPALSTGKALGANVLTF
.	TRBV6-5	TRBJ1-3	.	TGTGCCAGCAGTTACTCCCGCGACTCTGGAAACACCATATATTTT	CASSYSRDSGNTIYF
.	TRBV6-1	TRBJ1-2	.	TGTGCCAGCAGTGAAGCAGGGAGCGGCTACACCTTC	CASSEAGSGYTF
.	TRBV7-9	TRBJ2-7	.	TGTGCCAGCAGCTTGGGGGGTATCGGCTACGAGCAGTACTTC	CASSLGGIGYEQYF
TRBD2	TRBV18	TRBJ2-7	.	TGTGCCAGCTCACCCCCATTTAGCGGGAGGGCCTCGGGCGAGCAGTACTTC	CASSPPFSGRASGEQYF
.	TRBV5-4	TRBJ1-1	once	TGTGCCAGCAAGGCCAGGTCCACTGAAGCTTTCTTT	CASKARSTEAFF
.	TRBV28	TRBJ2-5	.	TGTGCCAGCAGTCCCCGCATATCCGACAGAAAAGAGACCCAGTACTTC	CASSPRISDRKETQYF
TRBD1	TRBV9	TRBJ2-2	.	TGTGCCAGCAGCGTAGGACAGGGGAGTGGCGGGGAGCTGTTTTTT	CASSVGQGSGGELFF
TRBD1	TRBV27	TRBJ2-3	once	TGTGCCAGCAGTTCCGGACAGGGGTATCCCCGCACAGATACGCAGTATTTT	CASSSGQGYPRTDTQYF
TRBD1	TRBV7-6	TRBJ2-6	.	TGTGCCAGCAGCCCTACACAGGGGTCCACTTTCTTCTCTGGGGCCAACGTCCTGACTTTC	CASSPTQGSTFFSGANVLTF
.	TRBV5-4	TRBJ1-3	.	TGTGCCAGCCGTCAGGACAGCTTCTCTGGAAACACCATATATTTT	CASRQDSFSGNTIYF
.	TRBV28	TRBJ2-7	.	TGTGCCAGCAGTTTACCGGGACTCTCCTACGAGCAGTACTTC	CASSLPGLSYEQYF
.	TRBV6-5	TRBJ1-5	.	TGTGCCAGCAGACGCTATAGCAATCAGCCCCAGCATTTT	CASRRYSNQPQHF
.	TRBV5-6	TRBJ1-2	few	TGTGCCAGCAGCTTGGTCCAGACTCAAAGCTACACCTTC	CASSLVQTQSYTF
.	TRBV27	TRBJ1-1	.	TGTGCCAGCAGTTTACTAGGGGAGGGGTACACTGAAGCTTTCTTT	CASSLLGEGYTEAFF
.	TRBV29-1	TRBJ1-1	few	TGCAGCGTTGAACCAGGCTATGAAGCTTTCTTT	CSVEPGYEAFF
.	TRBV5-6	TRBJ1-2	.	TGTGCCAGCAGCTCAACCCCCGGGGGTGGCTACACCTTC	CASSSTPGGGYTF
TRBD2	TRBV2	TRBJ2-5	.	TGTGCCAGCAGTGAAGGCTTCAGCGGGAGCGGTAAAGAGACCCAGTACTTC	CASSEGFSGSGKETQYF
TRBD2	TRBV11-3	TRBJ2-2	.	TGTGCCAGCAGCTTAGTGGTAGCGGGAGGCGCCGGGGAGCTGTTTTTT	CASSLVVAGGAGELFF
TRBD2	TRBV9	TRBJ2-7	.	TGTGCCAGCGCGGGAGGGCCAGACTACGAGCAGTACTTC	CASAGGPDYEQYF
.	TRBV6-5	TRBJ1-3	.	TGTGCCAGCAGAGGAGACAGAGATGGAAACACCATATATTTT	CASRGDRDGNTIYF
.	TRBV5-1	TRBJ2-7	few	TGCGCCAGCAGTTTCCTGGGGAGCTCCTACGAGCAGTACTTC	CASSFLGSSYEQYF